This T cell receptor beta chain was recovered during a study of CD8+ T cells in alopecia areata. Study-wide points: Tofacitinib delivered significant drops in scalp clonality and in expanded CD8+ clones among the top 100. The presence of one nonresponder keeps the tie between baseline CD8+ expansion and response uncertain.

Notes on this clone: The antigen is not known.

Specified treatment: oral pan-JAK inhibitor, 5-10 mg twice daily. Researchers gathered lesional scalp punch biopsies and peripheral blood from patients with alopecia areata. V lost 1 base, J lost 1 base, and 7 bases lay in between. Germline loops: CDR1 MGHRA, CDR2 YSYEKL. There are 14 residues in the CDR3. Following RNA extraction, reverse transcription yielded cDNA that acted as the sequencing template. Sequencing used immunoSEQ multiplex PCR; TCRdb keeps in-frame clones, though not all of them. The table lists around 150,000 clones, roughly 82% of them singletons. The origin of this receptor is a human donor with alopecia areata. The chain combines TRBV4-1 with TRBJ1-1; D is unresolved. The specimen was CD8+ T cells sorted from blood, collected at week 4, from a patient treated with tofacitinib. The chain's CDR3 is CASSQGGGNTEAFF. CDR3 DNA sequence: TGCGCCAGCAGCCAAGGGGGAGGGAACACTGAAGCTTTCTTT.